These T cell receptor beta chains were read from a single sample in a study of early T cells in non-severe SARS-CoV-2 infection. TCRdb used MiXCR to reprocess the 5' RACE reads, holding one entry per CDR3 protein. The table includes about 40,000 distinct CDR3 sequences, about 4.9% detected once. The sample taken for sequencing was whole blood. The source is an adult who was a healthcare worker with PCR-confirmed SARS-CoV-2 infection or an uninfected control (not recorded which). Each CDR3 is given without its conserved first and last residue.

J | V | length | CDR3
TRBJ1-3 | TRBV3-1 | 14 | ASSQRSLSSGNTIY
TRBJ2-3 | TRBV2 | 9 | ASSGVDTQY
TRBJ2-7 | TRBV6-5 | 14 | ASSYGGAGGLWEQY
TRBJ1-1 | TRBV7-2 | 12 | ASSFTRAGTEAF
TRBJ1-4 | TRBV2 | 9 | ASSDLQKLF
TRBJ1-5 | TRBV5-1 | 13 | ASSLGQGSNQPQH
TRBJ2-1 | TRBV21-1 | 13 | ASSSLSGIYNEQF
TRBJ1-1 | TRBV12-3/TRBV12-4 | 12 | ASRLEGTTTEAF
TRBJ1-4 | TRBV12-3/TRBV12-4 | 9 | ASSRNEKLF
TRBJ1-2 | TRBV2 | 11 | ASRPQGNYGYT